These T cell receptor beta chains were read from a single sample in a study of cytomegalovirus exposure and HLA in healthy donors. Generated by immunoSEQ multiplex PCR, the TCRdb table keeps only in-frame clones and is missing some. The sample has 50,000 to 65,000 clones; about 96% are singletons. The source material was PBMCs. The receptors were sampled from a woman under 30 in good health and CMV-seronegative. Both conserved end residues are part of each CDR3. The D gene is left open where the match is weak. Not every row has a clone size; where given, it reads once, few, many or a size class.

J,length,D,V,size,CDR3,DNA
TRBJ2-1,14,TRBD2,TRBV27,-,CASGRGGAVNEQFF,TGTGCCAGTGGTCGCGGGGGGGCCGTAAATGAGCAGTTCTTC
TRBJ2-3,16,TRBD1,TRBV18,-,CASSPVRGRNGDTQYF,TGTGCCAGCTCACCAGTGAGGGGGCGGAATGGAGATACGCAGTATTTT
TRBJ2-1,14,TRBD2,TRBV5-1,-,CASSPGTSGNEQFF,TGCGCCAGCAGCCCCGGGACTAGCGGCAATGAGCAGTTCTTC
TRBJ1-5,14,-,TRBV19,-,CASNPGGLGQPQHF,TGTGCCAGTAACCCGGGGGGGCTGGGTCAGCCCCAGCATTTT
TRBJ2-2,15,TRBD2,TRBV7-3,once,CASSRAGAGTGELFF,TGTGCCAGCAGCCGAGCGGGGGCCGGCACCGGGGAGCTGTTTTTT
TRBJ2-1,16,TRBD2,TRBV11-2,once,CASSARTSGGYREQFF,TGTGCCAGCAGCGCACGGACTAGCGGGGGGTACCGTGAGCAGTTCTTC
TRBJ2-5,16,TRBD2,TRBV5-6,once,CASSLGTSGRQETQYF,TGTGCCAGCAGCTTGGGGACTAGCGGGCGGCAAGAGACCCAGTACTTC
TRBJ1-5,15,-,TRBV5-1,-,CASSLAGQTDQPQHF,TGCGCCAGCAGCTTGGCGGGTCAAACCGATCAGCCCCAGCATTTT
TRBJ2-4,16,-,TRBV7-8,once,CASSLMSTGAKNIQYF,TGTGCCAGCAGCTTAATGTCAACGGGGGCCAAAAACATTCAGTACTTC
TRBJ2-7,14,-,TRBV15,-,CATSRGGLADEQYF,TGTGCCACCAGCAGAGGGGGGCTAGCGGACGAGCAGTACTTC
TRBJ2-7,15,-,TRBV7-2,-,CASGGQGFLTYEQYF,TGTGCCAGCGGGGGCCAGGGGTTCCTAACCTACGAGCAGTACTTC
TRBJ2-7,15,-,TRBV7-2,-,CASSPPGGVGYEQYF,TGTGCCAGCAGCCCCCCTGGCGGGGTGGGATACGAGCAGTACTTC
TRBJ1-5,18,-,TRBV15,-,CATSRDPGAVGAGQPQHF,TGTGCCACCAGCAGAGACCCTGGGGCCGTTGGGGCCGGGCAGCCCCAGCATTTT
TRBJ2-5,14,-,TRBV9,-,CASSTPGDQETQYF,TGTGCCAGCAGCACTCCGGGAGACCAAGAGACCCAGTACTTC
TRBJ1-2,12,-,TRBV5-6,once,CASSLAGDGYTF,TGTGCCAGCAGCTTGGCAGGGGATGGCTACACCTTC
TRBJ2-7,14,-,TRBV6-5,-,CASSLRAGVVEQYF,TGTGCCAGCAGTCTAAGGGCAGGGGTAGTCGAGCAGTACTTC
TRBJ2-7,17,TRBD2,TRBV18,-,CASSPGLGGRPSYEQYF,TGTGCCAGCTCACCCGGCCTGGGCGGGAGGCCCTCCTACGAGCAGTACTTC
TRBJ1-3,14,TRBD1,TRBV29-1,-,CSVLPGTGGNTIYF,TGCAGCGTCCTACCCGGGACAGGGGGAAACACCATATATTTT
TRBJ1-5,15,-,TRBV30,-,CAWSVGAAVSQPQHF,TGTGCCTGGAGTGTTGGGGCCGCCGTTAGTCAGCCCCAGCATTTT
TRBJ2-5,14,-,TRBV7-8,-,CASSPGVAGETQYF,TGTGCCAGCAGCCCAGGGGTAGCGGGAGAGACCCAGTACTTC
TRBJ2-1,13,-,TRBV6-5,-,CASKSGARDEQFF,TGTGCCAGCAAGAGTGGGGCTAGGGATGAGCAGTTCTTC
TRBJ2-2,16,-,TRBV1,-,CTSSQGGIPNTGELFF,TGCACCAGCAGCCAAGGAGGGATTCCGAACACCGGGGAGCTGTTTTTT
TRBJ2-3,13,TRBD2,TRBV5-1,-,CASTSSGEDTQYF,TGCGCCAGCACCAGCAGCGGGGAAGATACGCAGTATTTT
TRBJ2-1,15,TRBD2,TRBV10-3,-,CAISKGLAPYNEQFF,TGTGCCATCAGTAAGGGACTAGCGCCCTACAATGAGCAGTTCTTC
TRBJ2-3,16,TRBD2,TRBV4-3,-,CASSQDPGTSGDTQYF,TGCGCCAGCAGCCAGGACCCCGGGACTAGCGGGGATACGCAGTATTTT
TRBJ1-1,16,TRBD1,TRBV7-9,-,CASSLGGTGLGTEAFF,TGTGCCAGCAGCTTAGGGGGGACAGGGCTGGGCACTGAAGCTTTCTTT
TRBJ2-1,12,TRBD1,TRBV5-1,-,CASSSGGLEQFF,TGCGCCAGCAGCTCAGGGGGCCTTGAGCAGTTCTTC
TRBJ1-2,15,TRBD1,TRBV9,-,CASSAEGQANYGYTF,TGTGCCAGCAGCGCCGAGGGACAGGCCAACTATGGCTACACCTTC
TRBJ1-1,8,-,TRBV20-1,-,CSARGAFF,TGCAGTGCCAGGGGAGCTTTCTTT
TRBJ2-5,15,TRBD2,TRBV5-6,-,CASSSPLAGAETQYF,TGTGCCAGCAGCTCACCACTAGCGGGGGCTGAGACCCAGTACTTC
TRBJ1-1,16,-,TRBV10-3,-,CAISELGRETNTEAFF,TGTGCCATCAGTGAGTTGGGCAGGGAAACGAACACTGAAGCTTTCTTT
TRBJ2-3,14,-,TRBV19,-,CASRTDSARGTQYF,TGTGCCAGTAGGACCGACAGCGCCAGGGGTACGCAGTATTTT
TRBJ1-1,13,-,TRBV10-1,-,CASSHREGTEAFF,TGCGCCAGCAGCCACAGGGAGGGCACTGAAGCTTTCTTT
TRBJ1-2,16,-,TRBV28,-,CASSLGSSGQSYGYTF,TGTGCCAGCAGTTTAGGCTCGTCAGGACAGTCCTATGGCTACACCTTC
TRBJ2-7,14,TRBD1,TRBV6-1,-,CASSPRDRAGKQYF,TGTGCCAGCAGTCCCCGGGACAGGGCGGGGAAGCAGTACTTC
TRBJ2-7,15,TRBD2,TRBV7-9,-,CASSRTSGRWNEQYF,TGTGCCAGCAGCCGGACTAGCGGGAGATGGAACGAGCAGTACTTC
TRBJ1-1,16,-,TRBV28,once,CASRAPGFGWNTEAFF,TGTGCCAGCAGGGCCCCGGGGTTTGGGTGGAACACTGAAGCTTTCTTT
TRBJ2-2,13,-,TRBV7-2,-,CASSLRFTGELFF,TGTGCCAGCAGCCTCAGATTCACCGGGGAGCTGTTTTTT
TRBJ1-5,13,TRBD1,TRBV30,-,CAWSRGLGQPQHF,TGTGCCTGGAGTAGGGGGCTTGGCCAGCCCCAGCATTTT
TRBJ2-3,15,TRBD1,TRBV6-1,-,CASSDQGVGVDTQYF,TGTGCCAGCAGTGACCAGGGGGTGGGGGTGGATACGCAGTATTTT
TRBJ2-5,15,TRBD1,TRBV6-6,-,CASSHGTGGWETQYF,TGTGCCAGCAGTCACGGGACAGGGGGTTGGGAGACCCAGTACTTC
TRBJ1-2,17,TRBD1,TRBV10-3,once,CAIKTGGSTKSNYGYTF,TGTGCCATCAAGACAGGGGGCAGCACCAAATCTAACTATGGCTACACCTTC
TRBJ2-7,15,TRBD2,TRBV28,-,CASSFGGTRAYEQYF,TGTGCCAGCAGTTTCGGGGGGACCAGGGCCTACGAGCAGTACTTC